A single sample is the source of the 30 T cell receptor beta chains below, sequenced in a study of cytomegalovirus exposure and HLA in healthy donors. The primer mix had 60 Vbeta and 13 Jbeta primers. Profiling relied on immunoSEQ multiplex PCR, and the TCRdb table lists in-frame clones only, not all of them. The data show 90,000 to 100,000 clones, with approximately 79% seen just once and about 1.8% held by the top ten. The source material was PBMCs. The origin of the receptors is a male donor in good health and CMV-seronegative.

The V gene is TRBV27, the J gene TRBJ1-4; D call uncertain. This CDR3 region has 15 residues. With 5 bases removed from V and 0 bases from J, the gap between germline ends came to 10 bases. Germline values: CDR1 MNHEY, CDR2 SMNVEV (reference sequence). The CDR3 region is CASSVLFSTNEKLFF. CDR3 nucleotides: TGTGCCAGCAGTGTCCTGTTCTCAACTAATGAAAAACTGTTTTTT.

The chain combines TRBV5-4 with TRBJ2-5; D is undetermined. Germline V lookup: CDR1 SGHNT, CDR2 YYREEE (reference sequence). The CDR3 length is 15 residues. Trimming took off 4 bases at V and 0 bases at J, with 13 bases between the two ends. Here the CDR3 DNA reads TGTGCCAGCAGCCCCATGGTAACAGACCAAGAGACCCAGTACTTC. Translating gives CASSPMVTDQETQYF. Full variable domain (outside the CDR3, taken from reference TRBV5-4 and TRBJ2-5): ETGVTQSPTHLIKTRGQQVTLRCSSQSGHNTVSWYQQALGQGPQFIFQYYREEENGRGNFPPRFSGLQFPNYSSELNVNALELDDSALYLCASSPMVTDQETQYFGPGTRLLVL.

The chain's CDR3 is CASSQATAGDWEQYF. As DNA, the CDR3 is TGTGCCAGCAGCCAAGCCACAGCGGGGGACTGGGAGCAGTACTTC. The rearrangement links TRBV4-2 to TRBJ2-7; 8 positions match TRBD2. The ends lost 1 base at V and 7 bases at J; junction bases unmatched: 9. This CDR3 is built from 15 residues. CDR1 and CDR2 from the germline V gene are LGHNA and YNFKEQ.

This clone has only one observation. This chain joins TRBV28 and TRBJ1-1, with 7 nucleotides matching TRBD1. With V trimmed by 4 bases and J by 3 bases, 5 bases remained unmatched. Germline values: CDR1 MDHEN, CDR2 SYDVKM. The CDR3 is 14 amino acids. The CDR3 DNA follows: TGTGCCAGCAGTTCAAGACAGGGCTACACTGAAGCTTTCTTT. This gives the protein CASSSRQGYTEAFF.

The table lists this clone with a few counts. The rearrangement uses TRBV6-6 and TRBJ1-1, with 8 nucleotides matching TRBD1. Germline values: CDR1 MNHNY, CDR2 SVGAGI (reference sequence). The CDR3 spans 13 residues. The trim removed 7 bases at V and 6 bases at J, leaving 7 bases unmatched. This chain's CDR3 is CASTWTGRSEAFF. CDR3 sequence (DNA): TGTGCCAGCACTTGGACAGGGCGATCTGAAGCTTTCTTT.

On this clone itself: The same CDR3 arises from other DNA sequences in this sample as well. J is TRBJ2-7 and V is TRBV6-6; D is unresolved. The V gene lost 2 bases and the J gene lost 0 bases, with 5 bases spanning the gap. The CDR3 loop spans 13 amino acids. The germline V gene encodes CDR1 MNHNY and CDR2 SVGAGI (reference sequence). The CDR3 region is CASSYTGSYEQYF. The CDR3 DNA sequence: TGTGCCAGCAGTTACACCGGCTCCTACGAGCAGTACTTC.

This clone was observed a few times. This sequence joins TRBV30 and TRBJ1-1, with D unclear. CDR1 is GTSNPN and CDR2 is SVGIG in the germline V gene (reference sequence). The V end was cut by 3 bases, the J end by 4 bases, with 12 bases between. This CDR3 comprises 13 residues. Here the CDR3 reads CAWSFDASTEAFF. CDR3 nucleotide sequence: TGTGCCTGGAGCTTCGATGCGAGCACTGAAGCTTTCTTT.

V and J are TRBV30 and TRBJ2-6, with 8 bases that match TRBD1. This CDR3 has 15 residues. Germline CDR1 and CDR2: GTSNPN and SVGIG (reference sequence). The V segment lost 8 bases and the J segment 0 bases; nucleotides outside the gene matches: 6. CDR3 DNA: TGTGCCGTTCGACAGGGGCCCTCTGGGGCCAACGTCCTGACTTTC. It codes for CAVRQGPSGANVLTF.

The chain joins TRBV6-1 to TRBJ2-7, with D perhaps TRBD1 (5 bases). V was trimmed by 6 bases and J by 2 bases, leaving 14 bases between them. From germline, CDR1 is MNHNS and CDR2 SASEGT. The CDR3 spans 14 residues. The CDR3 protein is CASRKGHGPYEQYF. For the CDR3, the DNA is TGTGCCAGCAGGAAAGGACACGGACCCTACGAGCAGTACTTC.

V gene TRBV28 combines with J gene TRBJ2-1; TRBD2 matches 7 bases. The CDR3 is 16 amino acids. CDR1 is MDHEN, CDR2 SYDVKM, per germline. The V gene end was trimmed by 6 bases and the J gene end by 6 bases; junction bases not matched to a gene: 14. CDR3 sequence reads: CASSLSRGAGSNEQFF. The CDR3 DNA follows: TGTGCCAGCAGCCTCTCCCGGGGAGCGGGAAGCAATGAGCAGTTCTTC.

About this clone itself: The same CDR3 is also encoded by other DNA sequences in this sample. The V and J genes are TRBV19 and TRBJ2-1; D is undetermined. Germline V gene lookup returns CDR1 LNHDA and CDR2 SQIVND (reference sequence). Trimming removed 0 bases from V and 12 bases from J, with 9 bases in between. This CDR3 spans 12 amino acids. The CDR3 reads CASSIEQSRQFF. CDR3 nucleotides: TGTGCCAGTAGTATAGAACAATCTCGGCAGTTCTTC.

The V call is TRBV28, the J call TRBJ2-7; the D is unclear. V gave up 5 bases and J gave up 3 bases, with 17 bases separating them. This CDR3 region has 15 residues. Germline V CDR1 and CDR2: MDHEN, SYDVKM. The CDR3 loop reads CASSVAAEFLYEQYF. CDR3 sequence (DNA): TGTGCCAGCAGTGTCGCCGCAGAATTTCTCTACGAGCAGTACTTC.

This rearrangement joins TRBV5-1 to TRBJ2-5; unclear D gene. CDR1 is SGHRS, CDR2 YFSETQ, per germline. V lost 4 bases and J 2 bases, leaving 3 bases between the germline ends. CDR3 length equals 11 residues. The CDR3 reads CASSVQETQYF. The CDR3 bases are TGCGCCAGCAGCGTACAAGAGACCCAGTACTTC.

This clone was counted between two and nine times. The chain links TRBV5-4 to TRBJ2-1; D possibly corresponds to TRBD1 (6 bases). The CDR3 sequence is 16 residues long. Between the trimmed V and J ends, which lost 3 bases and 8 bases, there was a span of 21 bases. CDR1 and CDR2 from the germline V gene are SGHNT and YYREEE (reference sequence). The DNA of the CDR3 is TGTGCCAGCAGCTGGGGGCAGGGATTAAGGATCGATGAGCAGTTCTTC. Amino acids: CASSWGQGLRIDEQFF. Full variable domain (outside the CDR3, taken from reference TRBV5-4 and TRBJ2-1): ETGVTQSPTHLIKTRGQQVTLRCSSQSGHNTVSWYQQALGQGPQFIFQYYREEENGRGNFPPRFSGLQFPNYSSELNVNALELDDSALYLCASSWGQGLRIDEQFFGPGTRLTVL.

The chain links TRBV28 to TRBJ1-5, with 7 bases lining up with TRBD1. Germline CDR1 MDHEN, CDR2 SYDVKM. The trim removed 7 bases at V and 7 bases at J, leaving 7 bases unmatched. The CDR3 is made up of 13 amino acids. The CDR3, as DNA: TGTGCCAGCAAAACGACAGGGATCCAGCCCCAGCATTTT. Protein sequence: CASKTTGIQPQHF.

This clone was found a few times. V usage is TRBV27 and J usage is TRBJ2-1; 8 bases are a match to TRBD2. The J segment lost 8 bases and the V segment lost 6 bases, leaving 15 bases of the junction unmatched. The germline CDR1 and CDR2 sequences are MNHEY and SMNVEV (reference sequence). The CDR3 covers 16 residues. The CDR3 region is CASSPGLGSGSYEQFF. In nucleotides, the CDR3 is TGTGCCAGCAGCCCCGGTCTAGGGAGCGGGAGTTATGAGCAGTTCTTC.

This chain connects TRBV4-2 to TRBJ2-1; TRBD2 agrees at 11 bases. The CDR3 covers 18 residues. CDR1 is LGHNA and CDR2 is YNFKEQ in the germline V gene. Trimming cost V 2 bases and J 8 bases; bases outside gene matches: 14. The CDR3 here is CASSQIDLRLAGRYEQFF. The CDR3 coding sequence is TGTGCCAGCAGCCAAATCGATCTACGACTAGCGGGACGGTATGAGCAGTTCTTC.

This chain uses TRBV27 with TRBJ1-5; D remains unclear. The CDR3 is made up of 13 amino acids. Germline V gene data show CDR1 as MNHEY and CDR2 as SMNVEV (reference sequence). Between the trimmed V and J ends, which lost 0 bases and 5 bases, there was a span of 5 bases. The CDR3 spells CASSLSPYQPQHF. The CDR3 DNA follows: TGTGCCAGCAGTTTATCTCCCTATCAGCCCCAGCATTTT.

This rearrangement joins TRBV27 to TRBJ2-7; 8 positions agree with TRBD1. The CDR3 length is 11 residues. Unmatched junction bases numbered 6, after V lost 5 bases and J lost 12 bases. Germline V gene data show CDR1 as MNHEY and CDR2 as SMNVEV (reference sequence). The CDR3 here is CASSHGQGRYF. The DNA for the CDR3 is TGTGCCAGCAGTCACGGACAGGGACGGTACTTC.

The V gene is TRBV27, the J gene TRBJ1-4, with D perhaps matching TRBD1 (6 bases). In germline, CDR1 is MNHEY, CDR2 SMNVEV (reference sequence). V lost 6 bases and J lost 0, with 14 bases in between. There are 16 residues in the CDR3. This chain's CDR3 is CASRSEGVATNEKLFF. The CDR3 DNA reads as TGTGCCAGCAGGAGTGAGGGGGTTGCAACTAATGAAAAACTGTTTTTT.

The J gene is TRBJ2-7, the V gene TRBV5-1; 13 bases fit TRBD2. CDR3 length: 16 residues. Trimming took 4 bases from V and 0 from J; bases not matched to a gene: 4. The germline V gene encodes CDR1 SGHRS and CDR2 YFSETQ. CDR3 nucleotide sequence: TGCGCCAGCAGCCACGGGACTAGCGGGACCTCCTACGAGCAGTACTTC. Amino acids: CASSHGTSGTSYEQYF.

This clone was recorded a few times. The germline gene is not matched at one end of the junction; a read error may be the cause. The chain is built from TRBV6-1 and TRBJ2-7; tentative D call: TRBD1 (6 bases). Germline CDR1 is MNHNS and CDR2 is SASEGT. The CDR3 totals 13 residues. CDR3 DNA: TGTGCCAGCAGTGAAGGGGGCCTAGACAGGCCAAATTTC. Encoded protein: CASSEGGLDRPNF.

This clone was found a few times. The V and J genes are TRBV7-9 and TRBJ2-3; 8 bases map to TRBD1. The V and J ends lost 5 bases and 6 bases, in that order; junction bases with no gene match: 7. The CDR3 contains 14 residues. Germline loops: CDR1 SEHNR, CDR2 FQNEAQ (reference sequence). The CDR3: CASSPGQGRDTQYF. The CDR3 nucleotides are TGTGCCAGCAGCCCCGGACAGGGAAGGGATACGCAGTATTTT. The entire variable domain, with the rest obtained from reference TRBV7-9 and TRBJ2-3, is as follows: DTGVSQNPRHKITKRGQNVTFRCDPISEHNRLYWYRQTLGQGPEFLTYFQNEAQLEKSRLLSDRFSAERPKGSFSTLEIQRTEQGDSAMYLCASSPGQGRDTQYFGPGTRLTVL.

This CDR3 is CASSPTNQAGGSYEQYF. DNA of the CDR3: TGTGCCAGCAGCCCCACCAACCAGGCAGGGGGATCCTACGAGCAGTACTTC. The chain links TRBV7-9 to TRBJ2-7; 7 bases match TRBD1. The CDR3 is 17 amino acids. Looked up from germline, CDR1 is SEHNR and CDR2 is FQNEAQ (reference sequence). V gave up 5 bases and J gave up 1 base; unmatched junction bases: 14.

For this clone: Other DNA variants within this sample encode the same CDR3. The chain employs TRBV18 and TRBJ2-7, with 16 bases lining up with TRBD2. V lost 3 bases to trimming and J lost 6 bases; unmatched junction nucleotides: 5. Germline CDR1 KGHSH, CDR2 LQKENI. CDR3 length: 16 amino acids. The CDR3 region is CASSPGTSGRATEQYF. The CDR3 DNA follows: TGTGCCAGCTCACCCGGGACTAGCGGGAGGGCCACCGAGCAGTACTTC.

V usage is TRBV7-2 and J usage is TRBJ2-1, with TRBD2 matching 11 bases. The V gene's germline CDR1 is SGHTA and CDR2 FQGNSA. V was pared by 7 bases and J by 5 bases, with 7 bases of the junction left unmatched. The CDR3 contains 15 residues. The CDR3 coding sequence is TGTGCCAGCAACATACTAGCGGGAGCCCACAATGAGCAGTTCTTC. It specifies CASNILAGAHNEQFF. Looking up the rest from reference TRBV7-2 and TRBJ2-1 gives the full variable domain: GAGVSQSPSNKVTEKGKDVELRCDPISGHTALYWYRQSLGQGLEFLIYFQGNSAPDKSGLPSDRFSAERTGGSVSTLTIQRTQQEDSAVYLCASNILAGAHNEQFFGPGTRLTVL.

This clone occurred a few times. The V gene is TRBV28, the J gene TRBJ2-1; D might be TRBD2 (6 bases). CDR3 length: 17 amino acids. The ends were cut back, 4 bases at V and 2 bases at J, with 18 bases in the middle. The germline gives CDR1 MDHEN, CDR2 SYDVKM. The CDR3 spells CASSSPGKRAAYNEQFF. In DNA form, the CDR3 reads TGTGCCAGCAGTTCCCCAGGGAAGCGGGCAGCCTACAATGAGCAGTTCTTC.

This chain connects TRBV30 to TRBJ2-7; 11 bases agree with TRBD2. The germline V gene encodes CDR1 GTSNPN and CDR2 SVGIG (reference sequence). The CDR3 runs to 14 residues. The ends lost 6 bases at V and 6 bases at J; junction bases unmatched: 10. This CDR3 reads CACNHPLAGVEQYF. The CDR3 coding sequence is TGTGCCTGTAATCACCCACTAGCGGGAGTCGAGCAGTACTTC.

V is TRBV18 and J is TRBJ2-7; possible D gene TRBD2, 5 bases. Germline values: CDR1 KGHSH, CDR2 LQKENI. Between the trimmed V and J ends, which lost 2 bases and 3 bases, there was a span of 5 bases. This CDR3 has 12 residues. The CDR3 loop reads CASSPTSYEQYF. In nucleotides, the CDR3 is TGTGCCAGCTCACCAACTAGCTACGAGCAGTACTTC.

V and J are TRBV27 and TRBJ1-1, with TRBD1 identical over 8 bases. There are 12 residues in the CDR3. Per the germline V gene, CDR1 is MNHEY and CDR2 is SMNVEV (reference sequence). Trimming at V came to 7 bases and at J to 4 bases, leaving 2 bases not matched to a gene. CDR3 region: CASKTGGTEAFF. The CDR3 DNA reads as TGTGCCAGCAAAACAGGGGGCACTGAAGCTTTCTTT.